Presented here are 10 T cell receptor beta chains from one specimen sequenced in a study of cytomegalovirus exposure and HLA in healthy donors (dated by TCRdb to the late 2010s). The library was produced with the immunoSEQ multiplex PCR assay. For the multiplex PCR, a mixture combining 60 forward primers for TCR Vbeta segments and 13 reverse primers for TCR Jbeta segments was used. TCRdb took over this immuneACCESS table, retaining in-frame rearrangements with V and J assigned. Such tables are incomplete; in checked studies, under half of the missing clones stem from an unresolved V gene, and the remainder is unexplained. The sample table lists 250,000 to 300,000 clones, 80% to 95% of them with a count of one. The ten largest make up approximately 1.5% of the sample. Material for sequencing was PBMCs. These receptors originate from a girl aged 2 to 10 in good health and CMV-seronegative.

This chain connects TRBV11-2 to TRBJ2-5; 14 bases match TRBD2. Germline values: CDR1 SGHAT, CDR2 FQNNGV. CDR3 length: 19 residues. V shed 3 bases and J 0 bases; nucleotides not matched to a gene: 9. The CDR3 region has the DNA TGTGCCAGCAGCTTCACCACCGGGACTAGCGGGGGTCACCAAGAGACCCAGTACTTC. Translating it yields CASSFTTGTSGGHQETQYF.

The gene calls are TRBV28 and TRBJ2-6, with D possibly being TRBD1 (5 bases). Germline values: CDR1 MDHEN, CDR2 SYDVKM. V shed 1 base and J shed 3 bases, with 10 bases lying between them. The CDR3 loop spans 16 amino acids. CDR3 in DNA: TGTGCCAGCAGTTTATTAGAAGGGGTTGGGGCCAACGTCCTGACTTTC. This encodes CASSLLEGVGANVLTF.

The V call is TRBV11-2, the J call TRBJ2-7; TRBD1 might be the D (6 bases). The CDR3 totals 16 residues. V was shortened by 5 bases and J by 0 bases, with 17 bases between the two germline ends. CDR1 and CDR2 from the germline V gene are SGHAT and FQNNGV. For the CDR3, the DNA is TGTGCCAGCAGCCCTAGGGGGATGCCTAACTCCTACGAGCAGTACTTC. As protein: CASSPRGMPNSYEQYF. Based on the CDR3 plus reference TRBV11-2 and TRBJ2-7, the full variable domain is EAGVAQSPRYKIIEKRQSVAFWCNPISGHATLYWYQQILGQGPKLLIQFQNNGVVDDSQLPKDRFSAERLKGVDSTLKIQPAKLEDSAVYLCASSPRGMPNSYEQYFGPGTRLTVT.

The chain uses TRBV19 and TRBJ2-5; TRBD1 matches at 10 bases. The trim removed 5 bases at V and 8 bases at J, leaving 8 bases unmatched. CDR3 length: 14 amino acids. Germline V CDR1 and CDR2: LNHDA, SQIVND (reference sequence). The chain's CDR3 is CASSSRQGADTQYF. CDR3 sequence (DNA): TGTGCCAGTAGTTCCCGACAGGGGGCGGACACCCAGTACTTC.

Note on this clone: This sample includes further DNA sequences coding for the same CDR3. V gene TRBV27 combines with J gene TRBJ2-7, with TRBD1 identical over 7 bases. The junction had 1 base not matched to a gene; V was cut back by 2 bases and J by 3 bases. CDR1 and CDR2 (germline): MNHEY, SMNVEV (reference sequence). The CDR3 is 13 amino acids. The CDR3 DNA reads TGTGCCAGCAGTTTACGACAGGGCTACGAGCAGTACTTC. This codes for CASSLRQGYEQYF.

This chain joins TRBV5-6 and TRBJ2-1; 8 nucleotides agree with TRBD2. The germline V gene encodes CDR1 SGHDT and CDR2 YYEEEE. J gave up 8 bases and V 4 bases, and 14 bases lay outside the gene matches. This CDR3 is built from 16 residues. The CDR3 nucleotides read TGTGCCAGCAGCCCTACGGGAGGGCCGTCTTTCGATGAGCAGTTCTTC. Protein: CASSPTGGPSFDEQFF.

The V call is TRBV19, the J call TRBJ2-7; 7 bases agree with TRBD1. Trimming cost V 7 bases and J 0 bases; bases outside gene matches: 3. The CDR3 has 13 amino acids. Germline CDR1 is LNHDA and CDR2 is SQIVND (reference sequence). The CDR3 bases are TGTGCCAGTAAGGACAGGAGCTCCTACGAGCAGTACTTC. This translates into CASKDRSSYEQYF.

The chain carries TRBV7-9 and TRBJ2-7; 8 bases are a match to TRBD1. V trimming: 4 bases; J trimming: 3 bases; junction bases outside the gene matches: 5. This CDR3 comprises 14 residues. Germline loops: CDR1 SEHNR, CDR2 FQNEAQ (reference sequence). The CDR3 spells CASSSGTGSYEQYF. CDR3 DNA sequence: TGTGCCAGCAGCTCCGGGACAGGAAGCTACGAGCAGTACTTC.

CDR3 residues: CASSARPGQGYHEQYF. In DNA, the CDR3 is TGTGCCAGCAGTGCACGTCCGGGACAGGGGTACCACGAGCAGTACTTC. V usage is TRBV6-1 and J usage is TRBJ2-7, with TRBD1 identical over 10 bases. The CDR3 runs 16 residues. V trimming: 4 bases; J trimming: 5 bases; junction bases outside the gene matches: 11. CDR1 and CDR2 (germline): MNHNS, SASEGT.

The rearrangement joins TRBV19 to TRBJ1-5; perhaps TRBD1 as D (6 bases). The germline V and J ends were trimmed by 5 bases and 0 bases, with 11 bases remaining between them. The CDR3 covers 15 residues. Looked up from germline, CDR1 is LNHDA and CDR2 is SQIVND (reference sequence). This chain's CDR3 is CASSFGQNSNQPQHF. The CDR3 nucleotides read TGTGCCAGTAGTTTCGGACAGAATAGCAATCAGCCCCAGCATTTT. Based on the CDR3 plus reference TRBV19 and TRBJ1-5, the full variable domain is DGGITQSPKYLFRKEGQNVTLSCEQNLNHDAMYWYRQDPGQGLRLIYYSQIVNDFQKGDIAEGYSVSREKKESFPLTVTSAQKNPTAFYLCASSFGQNSNQPQHFGDGTRLSIL.